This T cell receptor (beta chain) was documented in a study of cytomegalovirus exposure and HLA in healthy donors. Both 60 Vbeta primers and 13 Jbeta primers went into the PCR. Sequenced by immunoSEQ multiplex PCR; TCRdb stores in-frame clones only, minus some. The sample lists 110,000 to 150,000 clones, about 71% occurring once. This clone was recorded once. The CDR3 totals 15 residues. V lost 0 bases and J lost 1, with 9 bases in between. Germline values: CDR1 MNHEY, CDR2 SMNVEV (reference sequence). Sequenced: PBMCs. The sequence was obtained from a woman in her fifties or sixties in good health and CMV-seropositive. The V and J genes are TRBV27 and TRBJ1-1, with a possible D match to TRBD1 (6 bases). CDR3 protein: CASSLSQGPNTEAFF. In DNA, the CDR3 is TGTGCCAGCAGTTTATCCCAGGGGCCGAACACTGAAGCTTTCTTT.